Each of the 12 T cell receptor beta chains below was sequenced from the same sample in a study of circulating and synovial CD4+ cells in juvenile arthritis. TCRdb's table, derived via immunoSEQ multiplex PCR, lists solely in-frame clones and lacks some. The table lists just over 35,000 clones, about 94% of them singletons. The sample consisted of CD4+ T cells from blood. These receptors were obtained from a human donor with juvenile idiopathic arthritis.

The rearrangement uses TRBV5-6 and TRBJ2-3; 8 bases match TRBD2. V shed 1 base, J shed 5 bases, and the junction held 6 bases outside the gene matches. The germline CDR1 and CDR2 sequences are SGHDT and YYEEEE. This CDR3 has 15 residues. The CDR3 sequence is CASSLLTGGRDTQYF. Written as DNA, the CDR3 is TGTGCCAGCAGCTTGCTTACGGGGGGGCGAGATACGCAGTATTTT.

The chain has TRBV7-6 and TRBJ2-3, with D uncertain. The V gene lost 3 bases and the J gene lost 2 bases, with 3 bases spanning the gap. The germline gives CDR1 SGHVS, CDR2 FNYEAQ. The CDR3 runs to 12 residues. The chain's CDR3 is CASSFHTDTQYF. CDR3 sequence (DNA): TGTGCCAGCAGCTTCCACACAGATACGCAGTATTTT.

V usage is TRBV27 and J usage is TRBJ2-7; 10 bases fit TRBD1. Trimming at V came to 3 bases and at J to 4 bases, leaving 6 bases not matched to a gene. The CDR3 sequence is 15 residues long. CDR1 MNHEY and CDR2 SMNVEV come from the germline V gene (reference sequence). The CDR3 is CASSLTGGQGYEQYF. CDR3 bases: TGTGCCAGCAGTTTGACAGGGGGACAGGGGTACGAGCAGTACTTC.

This clone was seen only once. The chain is built from TRBV19 and TRBJ1-6; tentatively, D is TRBD1 (6 bases). The V end lost 11 bases, the J end lost 9 bases, and 17 bases lay between the germline ends. Germline V gene sequence: CDR1 LNHDA, CDR2 SQIVND (reference sequence). The CDR3 spans 13 residues. The CDR3: CAVDRILFSPLHF. The CDR3 DNA reads TGTGCCGTGGACAGAATCCTTTTTTCACCCCTCCACTTT. The full variable domain, rest sourced from reference TRBV19 and TRBJ1-6, is DGGITQSPKYLFRKEGQNVTLSCEQNLNHDAMYWYRQDPGQGLRLIYYSQIVNDFQKGDIAEGYSVSREKKESFPLTVTSAQKNPTAFYLCAVDRILFSPLHFGNGTRLTVT.

A remark on this clone: Other DNA sequences in the sample encode the same CDR3. The gene calls are TRBV18 and TRBJ2-1; maybe TRBD2 (5 bases). Trimming pared 3 bases from V and 5 bases from J, leaving 14 bases between. The CDR3 contains 15 residues. Germline V lookup: CDR1 KGHSH, CDR2 LQKENI. CDR3 in DNA: TGTGCCAGCTCACCCGGGATCCAGTCAAACAATGAGCAGTTCTTC. As protein: CASSPGIQSNNEQFF.

The rearrangement joins TRBV10-3 to TRBJ1-1; weak D call: TRBD1 (6 bases). V lost 7 bases and J lost 1, with 10 bases in between. The CDR3 consists of 13 residues. Germline CDR1 is ENHRY and CDR2 is SYGVKD. The CDR3 is CAITRGPNTEAFF. CDR3 sequence (DNA): TGTGCCATCACCAGGGGCCCGAACACTGAAGCTTTCTTT.

This chain links TRBV19 with TRBJ1-5; D is perhaps TRBD1 (6 bases). CDR1 LNHDA and CDR2 SQIVND come from the germline V gene (reference sequence). V was trimmed by 1 base and J by 6 bases, leaving 7 bases between them. The CDR3 runs 13 residues. As DNA, the CDR3 is TGTGCCAGTAGTATAGCCAGGGGTCAGCCCCAGCATTTT. Residues: CASSIARGQPQHF.

The V and J genes are TRBV5-1 and TRBJ2-7, with D perhaps matching TRBD1 (6 bases). V gave up 4 bases and J gave up 2 bases, with 16 bases separating them. From germline, CDR1 is SGHRS and CDR2 YFSETQ. This CDR3 has 15 amino acids. CDR3 residues: CASSRGWTEAYEQYF. The CDR3 DNA reads as TGCGCCAGCAGCAGGGGTTGGACAGAAGCCTACGAGCAGTACTTC.

The V and J genes are TRBV18 and TRBJ1-5; TRBD1 agrees at 7 bases. Trimming took 2 bases from V and 5 from J; bases not matched to a gene: 3. Germline loops: CDR1 KGHSH, CDR2 LQKENI. This CDR3 spans 14 amino acids. The CDR3 DNA reads as TGTGCCAGCTCACCAGGGACAGCTCATCAGCCCCAGCATTTT. It translates to CASSPGTAHQPQHF.

The chain recombines TRBV6-5 with TRBJ2-5; 7 nucleotides match TRBD1. V was pared by 4 bases and J by 4 bases, with 6 bases of the junction left unmatched. Germline lookup yields CDR1 MNHEY and CDR2 SVGAGI. CDR3 length: 14 residues. The CDR3 DNA sequence: TGTGCCAGCAGTTCCAGGGGGACGGGAGAGACCCAGTACTTC. This encodes CASSSRGTGETQYF.

This chain joins TRBV10-3 and TRBJ2-6, with TRBD2 identical over 9 bases. Losses at the gene ends were 6 bases for V and 0 bases for J; bases not matched to a gene: 6. Germline V gene sequence: CDR1 ENHRY, CDR2 SYGVKD. This CDR3 comprises 17 residues. CDR3 nucleotide sequence: TGTGCCATCAGGAGCGGGGGGTCAAGCTCTGGGGCCAACGTCCTGACTTTC. As protein: CAIRSGGSSSGANVLTF.

The chain is built from TRBV5-6 and TRBJ1-4; no definite D call. Germline assignment: CDR1 SGHDT and CDR2 YYEEEE. The CDR3 sequence is 15 residues long. Trimming took 0 bases from V and 8 from J, leaving 14 bases between them. The CDR3 sequence is CASSLVASSREKLFF. DNA of the CDR3: TGTGCCAGCAGCTTGGTTGCCAGTTCGAGGGAAAAACTGTTTTTT.